This T cell receptor beta chain was identified during a study of control samples from healthy donors and cancer patients (dated by TCRdb to 2018 to 2020). The protocol used for the library was the immunoSEQ multiplex PCR assay. TCRdb provides this immuneACCESS table in a form limited to in-frame rearrangements. Some clones are lacking; in checked studies, under half of them reflect an unresolved V gene, and why the rest are absent is not known. The sample table contains fewer than 60,000 clones; only one count was recorded for 85% to 95% of them. Of the sample, about 2.4% falls within the top ten clones. Per the germline V gene, SGHAT is the CDR1 and FQNNGV is the CDR2. The CDR3 spans 12 residues, from the cysteine through the phenylalanine. Left in the record is the CDR3 DNA by itself, 36 bases read in frame from the first base. V has 4 bases trimmed and J has 11 bases trimmed; junction bases matching no gene number 6.

Turning to this clone: There is no known antigen for this receptor. Base qualities are not at hand, and no much larger clone is one base apart.

The sequence joins TRBV11-2 to TRBJ1-1; 8 bases in the middle match TRBD1. The sequencing input was blood. The TCR comes from a young man in good health. The nucleotide sequence is given as TGTGCCAGCAGCTACGACAGGGGCGACGCTTTCTTT. It codes for CASSYDRGDAFF.